This T cell receptor beta chain was sequenced for a study of tumor-infiltrating lymphocytes in primary liver carcinoma. Study-wide findings and caveats: Just around 8-25% of top clones spanned all five tumor regions.

A constant-region primer served to make TCR beta cDNA from about 0.45 ug total RNA. Three rounds of nested multiplex PCR with slightly modified ARM-PCR produced TCR beta libraries. The two initial PCR rounds, approximately 10 cycles each, used TRBV1-TRBV30 forward and C-beta reverse primers. MiXCR was run by TCRdb on the multiplex PCR reads, yielding one entry per CDR3 protein. The sample lists around 25,000 distinct CDR3 sequences; roughly three quarters were seen once. RNA and DNA were co-extracted from roughly 20-30 mg of unsorted bulk tissue. This clonotype was counted once. The antigen remains undetermined. The CDR3 runs 16 residues. The germline V and J ends were trimmed by 5 bases and 13 bases, with 28 bases remaining between them. Germline V gene lookup returns CDR1 SGHAT and CDR2 FQNNGV.

This rearrangement joins TRBV11-2 to TRBJ2-3; possible D gene TRBD1, 8 bases. Sequences were obtained from liver tumor tissue from sampling region 5. Regarding subset: tumor region T5, tumor centre. The clonotype comes from a woman in her 30s with primary liver carcinoma and hepatitis B virus infection. The CDR3 DNA reads TGTGCCAGCAGCCGGATGCGACAGGGGAGGGGAGATACAAAGTATTTT. This translates into CASSRMRQGRGDTKYF.